Included here is one TCR beta chain sequence, with context. Its antigen is as yet unknown. The germline V gene has CDR1 MGHRA and CDR2 YSYEKL. The CDR3 has 14 residues. Deletions cut 0 bases from V and 11 bases from J, with 11 bases between. The sample belongs to a study of T cell responses to AZD1222 COVID-19 vaccine. Study-wide context: Second doses were pooled across both intervals (about 4 or about 12 weeks). Findings of the study overall: Seropositive at baseline were only a handful of AZD1222 recipients.

TCRdb keeps only in-frame clones here, not all; method: immunoSEQ multiplex PCR. The repertoire consists of 120,000 to 150,000 clones, with 88% occurring once and the leading ten covering about 16%. This specimen consisted of peripheral blood, obtained on day 0 of AZD1222 vaccination. The sequence derives from an adult in good health. J is TRBJ1-6 and V is TRBV4-1, with D hard to call. Here the CDR3 reads CASSQESFGAPLHF. The CDR3 DNA is TGCGCCAGCAGCCAAGAATCGTTTGGAGCACCCCTCCACTTT.